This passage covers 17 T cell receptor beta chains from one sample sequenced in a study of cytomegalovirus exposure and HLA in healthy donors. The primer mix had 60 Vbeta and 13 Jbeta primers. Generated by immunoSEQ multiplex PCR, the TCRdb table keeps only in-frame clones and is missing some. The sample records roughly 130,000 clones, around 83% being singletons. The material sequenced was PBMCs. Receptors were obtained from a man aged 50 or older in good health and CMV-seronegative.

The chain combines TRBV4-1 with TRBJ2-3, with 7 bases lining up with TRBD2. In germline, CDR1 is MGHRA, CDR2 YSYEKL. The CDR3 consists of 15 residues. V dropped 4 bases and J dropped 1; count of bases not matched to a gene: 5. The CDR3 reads CASSLGLGGTDTQYF. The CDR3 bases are TGCGCCAGCAGCCTAGGACTAGGGGGCACAGATACGCAGTATTTT.

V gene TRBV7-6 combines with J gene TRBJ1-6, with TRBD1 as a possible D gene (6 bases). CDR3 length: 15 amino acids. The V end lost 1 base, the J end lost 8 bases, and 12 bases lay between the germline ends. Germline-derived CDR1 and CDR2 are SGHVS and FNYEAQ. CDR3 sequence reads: CASSLDTGSYSPLHF. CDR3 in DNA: TGTGCCAGCAGCTTAGATACAGGGAGTTATTCACCCCTCCACTTT.

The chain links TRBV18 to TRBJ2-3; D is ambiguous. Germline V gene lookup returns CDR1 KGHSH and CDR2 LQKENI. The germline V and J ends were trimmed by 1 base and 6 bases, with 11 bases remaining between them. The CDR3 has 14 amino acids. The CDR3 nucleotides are TGTGCCAGCTCACCACGGGTCAAAGCGGATACGCAGTATTTT. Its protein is CASSPRVKADTQYF.

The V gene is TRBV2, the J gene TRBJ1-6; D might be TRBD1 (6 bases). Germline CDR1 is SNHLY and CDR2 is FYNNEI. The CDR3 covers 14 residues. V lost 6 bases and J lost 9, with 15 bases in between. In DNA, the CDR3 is TGTGCCAGCAGCGAACAGGGTCAGAGTTCACCCCTCCACTTT. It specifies CASSEQGQSSPLHF.

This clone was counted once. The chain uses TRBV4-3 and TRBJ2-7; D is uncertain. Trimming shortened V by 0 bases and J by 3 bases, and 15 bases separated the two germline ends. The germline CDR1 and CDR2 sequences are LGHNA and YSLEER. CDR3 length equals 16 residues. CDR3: CASSQESRVPYYEQYF. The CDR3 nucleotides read TGCGCCAGCAGCCAAGAGTCGAGAGTACCGTACTACGAGCAGTACTTC.

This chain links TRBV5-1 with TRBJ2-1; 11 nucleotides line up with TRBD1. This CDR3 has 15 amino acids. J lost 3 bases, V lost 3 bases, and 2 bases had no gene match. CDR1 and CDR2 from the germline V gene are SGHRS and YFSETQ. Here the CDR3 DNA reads TGCGCCAGCAGCTCTGGGACAGGGGGCTACAATGAGCAGTTCTTC. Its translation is CASSSGTGGYNEQFF.

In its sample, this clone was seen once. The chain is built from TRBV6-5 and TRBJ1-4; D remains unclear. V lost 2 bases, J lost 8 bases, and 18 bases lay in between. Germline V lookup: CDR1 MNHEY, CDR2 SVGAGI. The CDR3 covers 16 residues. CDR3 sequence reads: CASSYALSRVREKLFF. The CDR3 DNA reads TGTGCCAGCAGTTACGCCTTATCCCGGGTGCGGGAAAAACTGTTTTTT.

CDR3 nucleotide sequence: TGTGCCAGCAGTGAACCGGGGGAGGTCACCGGGGAGCTGTTTTTT. Translating it yields CASSEPGEVTGELFF. V and J are TRBV6-1 and TRBJ2-2; D may be TRBD2 (6 bases). The CDR3 spans 15 residues. Germline CDR1 and CDR2: MNHNS and SASEGT. With 2 bases removed from V and 4 bases from J, the gap between germline ends came to 11 bases.

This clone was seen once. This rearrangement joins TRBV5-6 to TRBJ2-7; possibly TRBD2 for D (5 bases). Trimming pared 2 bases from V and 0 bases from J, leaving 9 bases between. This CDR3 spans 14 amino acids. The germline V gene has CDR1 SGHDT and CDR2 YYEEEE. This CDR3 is CASSLTGNSYEQYF. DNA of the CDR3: TGTGCCAGCAGCTTAACGGGGAACTCCTACGAGCAGTACTTC.

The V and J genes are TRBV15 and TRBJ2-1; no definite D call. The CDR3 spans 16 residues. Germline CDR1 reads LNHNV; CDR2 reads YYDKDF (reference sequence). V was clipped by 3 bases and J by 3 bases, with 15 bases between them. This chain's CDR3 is CATSSTLGLGYNEQFF. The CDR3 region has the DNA TGTGCCACCAGCAGCACTTTGGGCCTCGGCTACAATGAGCAGTTCTTC.

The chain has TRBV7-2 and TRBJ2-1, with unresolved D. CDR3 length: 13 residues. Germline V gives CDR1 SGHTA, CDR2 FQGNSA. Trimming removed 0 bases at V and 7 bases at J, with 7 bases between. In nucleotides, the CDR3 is TGTGCCAGCAGCTTAGCCCCTAGGAATGAGCAGTTCTTC. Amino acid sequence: CASSLAPRNEQFF.

The CDR3 is CASSAVSSGSTEAFF. As DNA, the CDR3 is TGTGCCAGTAGTGCTGTCTCAAGTGGGAGCACTGAAGCTTTCTTT. The chain combines TRBV19 with TRBJ1-1; D is ambiguous. V lost 5 bases to trimming and J lost 4 bases, with 17 bases between them. Germline V lookup: CDR1 LNHDA, CDR2 SQIVND (reference sequence). The CDR3 is made up of 15 amino acids.

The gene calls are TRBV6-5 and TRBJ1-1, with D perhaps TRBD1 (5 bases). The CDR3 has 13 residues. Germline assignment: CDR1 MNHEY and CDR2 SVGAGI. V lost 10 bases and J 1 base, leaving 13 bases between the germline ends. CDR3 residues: CATLGVGNTEAFF. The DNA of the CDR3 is TGTGCCACCTTAGGGGTGGGGAACACTGAAGCTTTCTTT.

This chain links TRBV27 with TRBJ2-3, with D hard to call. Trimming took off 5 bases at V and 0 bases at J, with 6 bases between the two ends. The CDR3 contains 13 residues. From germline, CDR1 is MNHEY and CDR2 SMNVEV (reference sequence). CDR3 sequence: CASSPSSTDTQYF. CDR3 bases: TGTGCCAGCAGTCCCAGTAGCACAGATACGCAGTATTTT.

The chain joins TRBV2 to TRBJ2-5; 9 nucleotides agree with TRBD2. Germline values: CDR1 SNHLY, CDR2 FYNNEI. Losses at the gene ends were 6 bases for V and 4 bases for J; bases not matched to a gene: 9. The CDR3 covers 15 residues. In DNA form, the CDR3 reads TGTGCCAGCAGGGCGCCGCGGGGGGGCCGAGAGACCCAGTACTTC. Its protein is CASRAPRGGRETQYF.

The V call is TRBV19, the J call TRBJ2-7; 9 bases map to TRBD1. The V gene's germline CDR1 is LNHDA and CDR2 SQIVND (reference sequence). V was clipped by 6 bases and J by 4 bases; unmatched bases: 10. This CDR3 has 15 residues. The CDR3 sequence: CASRLTGGSGYEQYF. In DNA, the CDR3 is TGTGCCAGTAGGCTAACAGGGGGCAGCGGGTACGAGCAGTACTTC.

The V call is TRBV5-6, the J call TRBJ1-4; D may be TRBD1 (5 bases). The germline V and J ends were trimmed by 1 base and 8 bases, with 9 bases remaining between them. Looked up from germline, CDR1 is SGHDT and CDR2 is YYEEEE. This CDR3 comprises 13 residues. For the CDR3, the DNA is TGTGCCAGCAGCTTGTACGCAGGGGAAAAACTGTTTTTT. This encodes CASSLYAGEKLFF.